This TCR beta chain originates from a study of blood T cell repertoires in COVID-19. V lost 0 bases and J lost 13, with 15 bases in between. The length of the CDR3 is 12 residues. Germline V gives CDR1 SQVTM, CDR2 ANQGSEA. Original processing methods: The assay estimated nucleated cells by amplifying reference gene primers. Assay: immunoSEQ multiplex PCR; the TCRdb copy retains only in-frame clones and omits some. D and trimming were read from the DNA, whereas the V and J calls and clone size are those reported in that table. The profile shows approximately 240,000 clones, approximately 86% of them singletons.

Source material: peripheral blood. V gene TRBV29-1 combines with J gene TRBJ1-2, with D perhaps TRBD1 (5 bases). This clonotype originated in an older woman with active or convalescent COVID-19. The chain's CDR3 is CSVEDPGYGGTF. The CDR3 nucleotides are TGCAGCGTTGAAGATCCAGGGTATGGCGGCACCTTC.